These T cell receptor beta chains were read from a single sample in a study of T cells in Graves' hyperthyroidism and ophthalmopathy. TCRdb fed the multiplex PCR reads into MiXCR, producing one record per CDR3 protein. The sample consists of around 690,000 distinct CDR3 sequences, less than 25% of them appearing once. The sample comprised blood. The source of these receptors is a man aged 30 to 45 with Graves' ophthalmopathy. Each CDR3 is given with its conserved first and last residue. Each record gives: clone size, CDR3 length, V gene, D gene, J gene, CDR3 protein, CDR3 DNA. The D gene is left open where the match is weak. For some rows the clone size is stated as once, few or many, or as a class when expanded; others skip it.

many	17	TRBV7-2	TRBD2	TRBJ2-5	CASSLAPLTGGGETQYF	TGTGCCAGCAGCTTAGCACCTTTGACGGGAGGGGGTGAGACCCAGTACTTC
few	10	TRBV27	-	TRBJ2-5	CASSYGTQYF	TGTGCCAGCAGTTACGGGACCCAGTACTTC
many	16	TRBV27	-	TRBJ1-2	CASSLRGAAANYGYTF	TGTGCCAGCAGTTTACGGGGGGCAGCAGCTAACTATGGCTACACCTTC
many	16	TRBV20-1	-	TRBJ1-1	CSARAPGGQLNTEAFF	TGCAGTGCTAGAGCTCCTGGCGGACAGCTGAACACTGAAGCTTTCTTT
-	14	TRBV7-3	TRBD1	TRBJ2-2	CASSSQGGTGELFF	TGTGCCAGCAGCTCACAGGGGGGAACCGGGGAGCTGTTTTTT
many	13	TRBV12-3/TRBV12-4	-	TRBJ2-5	CASSLQGMETQYF	TGTGCCAGCAGTTTACAGGGGATGGAGACCCAGTACTTC
few	15	TRBV15	-	TRBJ1-2	CATSSNRAANYGYTF	TGTGCCACCAGCAGCAACAGGGCGGCCAACTATGGCTACACCTTC
many	15	TRBV4-1	-	TRBJ2-5	CASSQDGHRVKTQYF	TGCGCCAGCAGCCAAGATGGACATCGAGTAAAGACCCAGTACTTC
few	15	TRBV28	-	TRBJ1-5	CASSLIGDDNQPQHF	TGTGCCAGCAGTTTAATAGGGGATGACAATCAGCCCCAGCATTTT
few	14	TRBV10-1	-	TRBJ2-3	CASSAQASTDTQYF	TGCGCCAGCAGTGCACAGGCCAGCACAGATACGCAGTATTTT
many	15	TRBV7-2	-	TRBJ1-1	CASSLDIRRNTEAFF	TGTGCCAGCAGCTTAGACATACGGAGGAACACTGAAGCTTTCTTT
many	16	TRBV28	-	TRBJ1-1	CASSLWVGAGDPEAFF	TGTGCCAGCAGTTTATGGGTTGGGGCAGGGGACCCTGAAGCTTTCTTT
many	16	TRBV28	TRBD1	TRBJ1-1	CASSSGTGAGNTEAFF	TGTGCCAGCAGTAGCGGGACAGGGGCAGGGAACACTGAAGCTTTCTTT
many	14	TRBV30	-	TRBJ1-1	CAWSGTDLNTEAFF	TGTGCCTGGAGTGGAACAGACTTGAACACTGAAGCTTTCTTT
once	14	TRBV28	-	TRBJ2-7	CASSTPKTSYEQYF	TGTGCCAGCAGCACCCCGAAGACTTCCTACGAGCAGTACTTC
-	13	TRBV2	TRBD1	TRBJ1-2	CASSGDSIYGYTF	TGTGCCAGCAGTGGGGACAGTATCTATGGCTACACCTTC
-	18	TRBV4-3	TRBD2	TRBJ2-3	CASSQDVRTSGRSDTQYF	TGCGCCAGCAGCCAAGATGTCAGGACTAGCGGGAGATCAGATACGCAGTATTTT
-	15	TRBV7-3	-	TRBJ2-2	CASSPRADYTGELFF	TGTGCCAGCAGCCCAAGGGCAGATTACACCGGGGAGCTGTTTTTT
many	17	TRBV11-2	TRBD2	TRBJ2-5	CASSPPSGSRAWETQYF	TGTGCCAGCAGCCCCCCTAGCGGGAGTAGGGCTTGGGAGACCCAGTACTTC
many	15	TRBV12-3/TRBV12-4	-	TRBJ2-3	CASSSSVLSPDTQYF	TGTGCCAGCTCTTCTAGCGTCCTATCCCCAGATACGCAGTATTTT
few	16	TRBV7-2	-	TRBJ1-2	CASSLNRATPNYGYTF	TGTGCCAGCAGCTTAAACAGGGCAACCCCTAACTATGGCTACACCTTC
few	16	TRBV15	-	TRBJ2-3	CATSGGSLGSTDTQYF	TGTGCCACCAGCGGGGGCTCCCTAGGGTCCACAGATACGCAGTATTTT
few	14	TRBV27	TRBD1	TRBJ2-1	CASSSLQGIDEQFF	TGTGCCAGCAGTAGCTTACAGGGGATCGATGAGCAGTTCTTC
many	11	TRBV28	-	TRBJ1-2	CASKGIYGYTF	TGTGCCAGCAAAGGGATCTATGGCTACACCTTC
-	19	TRBV4-1	-	TRBJ2-2	CASSPSPIVEGSDTGELFF	TGCGCCAGCAGCCCTAGCCCTATAGTGGAGGGTAGTGACACCGGGGAGCTGTTTTTT
many	15	TRBV6-1	TRBD1	TRBJ2-1	CASKRDSVAYNEQFF	TGTGCCAGCAAAAGGGACAGCGTTGCCTACAATGAGCAGTTCTTC